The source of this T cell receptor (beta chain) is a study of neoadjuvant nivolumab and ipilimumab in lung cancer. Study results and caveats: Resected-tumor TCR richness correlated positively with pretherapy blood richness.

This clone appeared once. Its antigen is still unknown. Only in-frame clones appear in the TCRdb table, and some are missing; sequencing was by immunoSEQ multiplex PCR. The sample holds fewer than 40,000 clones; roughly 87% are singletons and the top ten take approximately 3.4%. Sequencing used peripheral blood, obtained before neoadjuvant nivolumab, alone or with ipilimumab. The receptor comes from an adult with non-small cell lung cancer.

Written as DNA, the CDR3 is TGTGCCAGCAGCGGACCCGGGACTAGCGGGACGAGGAATGAGCAGTTCTTC. It specifies CASSGPGTSGTRNEQFF. The chain has TRBV5-8 and TRBJ2-1, with 13 bases aligning to TRBD2. The germline gives CDR1 SGHTS, CDR2 YDEGEE. The CDR3 has 17 amino acids. V trimming: 4 bases; J trimming: 7 bases; junction bases outside the gene matches: 11.